This T cell receptor beta chain was sequenced during a study of blood T cell repertoires in COVID-19. The protocol was immunoSEQ multiplex PCR, while the TCRdb copy is restricted to in-frame clones and leaves out a portion. The sample carries some 49,000 clones, 83% recorded once. Germline V lookup: CDR1 SNHLY, CDR2 FYNNEI. The length of the CDR3 is 11 residues. The germline V and J ends were trimmed by 7 bases and 6 bases, with 9 bases remaining between them. J is TRBJ1-2 and V is TRBV2; no reliable D call. Sequenced material: peripheral blood. The clonotype originates from a human donor in a cohort sampled during active COVID-19. The CDR3 sequence is CASTQQNGYTF. DNA for the CDR3: TGTGCCAGCACACAGCAAAATGGCTACACCTTC.